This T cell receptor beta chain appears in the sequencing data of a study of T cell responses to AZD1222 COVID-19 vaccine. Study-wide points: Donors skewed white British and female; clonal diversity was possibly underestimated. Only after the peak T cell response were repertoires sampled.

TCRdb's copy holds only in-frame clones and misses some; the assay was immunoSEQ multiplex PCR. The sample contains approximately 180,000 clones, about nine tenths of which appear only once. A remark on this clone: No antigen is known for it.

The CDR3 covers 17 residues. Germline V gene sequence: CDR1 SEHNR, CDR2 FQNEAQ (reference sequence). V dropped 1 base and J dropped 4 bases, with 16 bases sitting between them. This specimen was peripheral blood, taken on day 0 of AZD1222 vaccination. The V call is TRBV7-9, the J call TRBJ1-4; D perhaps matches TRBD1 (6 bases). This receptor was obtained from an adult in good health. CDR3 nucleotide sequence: TGTGCCAGCAGCTTAGGGGAGCTGGTACAGGGTAATGAAAAACTGTTTTTT. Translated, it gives CASSLGELVQGNEKLFF.